Listed here is a single TCR beta chain. Its antigen is not known. These data are taken from a study of T cells in Graves' hyperthyroidism and ophthalmopathy. Overall study context: Staff took peripheral blood when the initial diagnosis was made, before any treatment began. Whole-study results and caveats: Most clonotypes expanded in the thyroid (above 0.001) were also present in blood.

TCR beta CDR3 region amplification was performed from RNA transcripts. In the first-round RT-PCR of the TCR CDR3, the HTBI primer set was used. TCRdb reprocessed the multiplex PCR reads with MiXCR, giving one entry per CDR3 protein. The sample has approximately 690,000 distinct CDR3 sequences; around 21% are singletons. Lactation, pregnancy, other autoimmune disease or uncontrolled infection led to exclusion of patients. The V end lost 5 bases, the J end lost 0 bases, and 11 bases lay between the germline ends. The CDR3 runs 15 residues. The chain carries TRBV12-3 or TRBV12-4 and TRBJ2-1; D uncertain. What was sequenced was blood. The TCR sequence derives from a man younger than 40 with Graves' ophthalmopathy. The CDR3 is CASSVQRSSYNEQFF. For the CDR3, the DNA is TGTGCCAGCAGTGTCCAACGAAGCTCCTACAATGAGCAGTTCTTC.